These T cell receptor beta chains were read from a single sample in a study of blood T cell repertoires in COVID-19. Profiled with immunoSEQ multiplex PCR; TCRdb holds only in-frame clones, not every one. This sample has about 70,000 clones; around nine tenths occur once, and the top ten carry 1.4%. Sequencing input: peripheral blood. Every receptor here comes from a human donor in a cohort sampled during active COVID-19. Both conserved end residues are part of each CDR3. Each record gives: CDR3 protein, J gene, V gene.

cdr3_aa: CASRSSGELFF
j_call: TRBJ2-2
v_call: TRBV3-1/TRBV3-2

cdr3_aa: CASSQGTGQEETQYF
j_call: TRBJ2-5
v_call: TRBV3-1/TRBV3-2

cdr3_aa: CASSYTGTSGRAGETQYF
j_call: TRBJ2-5
v_call: TRBV5-1

cdr3_aa: CASSRLGAGETQYF
j_call: TRBJ2-5
v_call: TRBV3-1/TRBV3-2

cdr3_aa: CASSRVGGAGGELFF
j_call: TRBJ2-2
v_call: TRBV3-1/TRBV3-2

cdr3_aa: CASSPLGQGETQYF
j_call: TRBJ2-5
v_call: TRBV19

cdr3_aa: CASSASGSVDTGELFF
j_call: TRBJ2-2
v_call: TRBV6-4

cdr3_aa: CASSPEGVARTEAFF
j_call: TRBJ1-1
v_call: TRBV5-1

cdr3_aa: CASSLTGVDYGYTF
j_call: TRBJ1-2
v_call: TRBV11-3

cdr3_aa: CASSRLYGYTF
j_call: TRBJ1-2
v_call: TRBV2

cdr3_aa: CAWRGGSWDGYTF
j_call: TRBJ1-2
v_call: TRBV30

cdr3_aa: CASSESDRGWSEAFF
j_call: TRBJ1-1
v_call: TRBV6-1

cdr3_aa: CASSLAAGGYNEQFF
j_call: TRBJ2-1
v_call: TRBV5-4

cdr3_aa: CASSQRTGLAGDEQFF
j_call: TRBJ2-1
v_call: TRBV3-1/TRBV3-2

cdr3_aa: CASGRGGRQNTEAFF
j_call: TRBJ1-1
v_call: TRBV6-5

cdr3_aa: CATGGTNYGYTF
j_call: TRBJ1-2
v_call: TRBV2

cdr3_aa: CAGRSSNEQFF
j_call: TRBJ2-1
v_call: TRBV2

cdr3_aa: CASSRTRQEVRETQYF
j_call: TRBJ2-5
v_call: TRBV18

cdr3_aa: CASSLQGAVEAFF
j_call: TRBJ1-1
v_call: TRBV28

cdr3_aa: CATSVATSGKTDTQYF
j_call: TRBJ2-3
v_call: TRBV24-1

cdr3_aa: CASSMSENTEAFF
j_call: TRBJ1-1
v_call: TRBV19

cdr3_aa: CATSTGYNEQFF
j_call: TRBJ2-1
v_call: TRBV19

cdr3_aa: CASSTGFSYNEQFF
j_call: TRBJ2-1
v_call: TRBV3-1/TRBV3-2

cdr3_aa: CATSDIGTDQETQYF
j_call: TRBJ2-5
v_call: TRBV24-1

cdr3_aa: CASRNLAGGGYNEQFF
j_call: TRBJ2-1
v_call: TRBV10-2

cdr3_aa: CASSQVQQGDSPLHF
j_call: TRBJ1-6
v_call: TRBV4-1

cdr3_aa: CASSPGTRYEQYF
j_call: TRBJ2-7
v_call: TRBV3-1/TRBV3-2

cdr3_aa: CASSPAQAISGANVLTF
j_call: TRBJ2-6
v_call: TRBV5-1

cdr3_aa: CASSFEGGPYNEQFF
j_call: TRBJ2-1
v_call: TRBV5-1

cdr3_aa: CASTRETTNTGELFF
j_call: TRBJ2-2
v_call: TRBV7-9

cdr3_aa: CASSPQSTGQSYGYTF
j_call: TRBJ1-2
v_call: TRBV19

cdr3_aa: CASSLGGQGGYGYTF
j_call: TRBJ1-2
v_call: TRBV5-4

cdr3_aa: CASSLHTGAGANVLTF
j_call: TRBJ2-6
v_call: TRBV28